This T cell receptor (beta chain) was identified in a study of CD8+ T cells in alopecia areata. CDR3 length equals 8 residues. CDR1 and CDR2 (germline): DFQATT, SNEGSKA (reference sequence). Findings and limits, study-wide: Tofacitinib significantly decreased scalp clonality and expanded CD8+ clones among top 100. Affected lesional scalp, above all in alopecia totalis/universalis, was more clonal than normal scalp. The study found that many expanded lesional clones persisted in scalp and blood during tofacitinib.

As regards this clone: Its specificity is unknown. The junction departs from the called germline gene at one end, perhaps through a read error.

The sample's treatment: oral pan-JAK inhibitor, 5-10 mg twice daily. Sorting from PBMCs produced CD4+ and CD8+ T cells. The sequencing template was cDNA reverse transcribed from extracted RNA. Repertoires were generated with immunoSEQ multiplex PCR, while TCRdb's copy carries only in-frame clones and drops some. The sample lists more than 200,000 clones; 66% were seen once. The specimen was CD4+ T cells sorted from blood, collected at week 44, from a patient treated with tofacitinib. The chain carries TRBV20-1 and TRBJ2-1; D not resolved. The source of this sequence is a human donor with alopecia areata. CDR3 in amino acids: CSARGTVF. DNA of the CDR3: TGCAGTGCTAGAGGCACGGTCTTC.